This TCR beta chain originates from a study of T cell repertoires in cytomegalovirus infection. Study-level background: Through public TCR beta signatures, both CMV infection and matching HLA type were indicated.

J lost 6 bases, V lost 5 bases, and 10 bases had no gene match. Germline V gives CDR1 LGHNT, CDR2 FRNRAP. The CDR3 totals 16 residues. TCRdb reprocessed the reads via MiXCR and lists one record per CDR3 protein. The table lists just under 550,000 distinct CDR3 sequences, about 26% of them singletons, with about 13% in the top ten. The chain carries TRBV12-5 and TRBJ2-2; 9 bases fit TRBD1. The sequence came from a human donor in good health (CMV status not recorded). Some clones in this sample may be carry-over from other donors' samples. Sequencing was done on a sample of PBMCs. The CDR3 DNA follows: TGTGCTAGTGGTCTACCGCCGGGACAGGGATCCGGGGAGCTGTTTTTT. Translating it yields CASGLPPGQGSGELFF.